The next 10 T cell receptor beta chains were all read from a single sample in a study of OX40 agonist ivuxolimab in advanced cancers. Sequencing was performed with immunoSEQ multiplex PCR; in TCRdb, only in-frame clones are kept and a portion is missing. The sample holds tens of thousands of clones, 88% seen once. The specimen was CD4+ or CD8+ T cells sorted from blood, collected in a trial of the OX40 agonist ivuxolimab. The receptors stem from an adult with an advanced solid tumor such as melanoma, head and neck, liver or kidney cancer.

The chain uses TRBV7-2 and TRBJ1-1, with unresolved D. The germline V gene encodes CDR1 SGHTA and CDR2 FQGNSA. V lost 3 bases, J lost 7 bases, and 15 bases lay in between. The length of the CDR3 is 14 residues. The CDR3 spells CASSFRRAGGEAFF. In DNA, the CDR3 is TGTGCCAGCAGCTTCCGCCGGGCAGGAGGTGAAGCTTTCTTT.

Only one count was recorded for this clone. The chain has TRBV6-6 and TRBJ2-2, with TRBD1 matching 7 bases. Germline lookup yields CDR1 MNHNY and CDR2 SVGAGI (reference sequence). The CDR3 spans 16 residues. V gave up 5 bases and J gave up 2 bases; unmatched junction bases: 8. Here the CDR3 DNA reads TGTGCCAGCAGTCTCAGGGACAGTCTCAACACCGGGGAGCTGTTTTTT. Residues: CASSLRDSLNTGELFF.

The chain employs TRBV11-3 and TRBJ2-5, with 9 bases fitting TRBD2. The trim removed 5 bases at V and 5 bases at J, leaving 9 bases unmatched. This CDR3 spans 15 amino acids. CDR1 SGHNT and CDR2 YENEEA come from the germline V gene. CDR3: CASSKSSGVGETQYF. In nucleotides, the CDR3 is TGTGCCAGCAGCAAGTCTAGCGGGGTCGGCGAGACCCAGTACTTC.

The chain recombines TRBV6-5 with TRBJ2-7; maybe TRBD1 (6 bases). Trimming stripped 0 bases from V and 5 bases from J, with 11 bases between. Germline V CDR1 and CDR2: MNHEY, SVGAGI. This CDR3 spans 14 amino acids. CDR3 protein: CASSYSRYRDEQYF. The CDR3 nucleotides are TGTGCCAGCAGTTACTCGAGGTACAGGGACGAGCAGTACTTC.

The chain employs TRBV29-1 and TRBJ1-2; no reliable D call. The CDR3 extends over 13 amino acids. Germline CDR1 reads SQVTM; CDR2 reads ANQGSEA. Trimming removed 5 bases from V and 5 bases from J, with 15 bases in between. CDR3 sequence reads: CSVPKSDRYGYTF. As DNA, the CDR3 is TGCAGCGTTCCCAAATCGGACCGGTATGGCTACACCTTC.

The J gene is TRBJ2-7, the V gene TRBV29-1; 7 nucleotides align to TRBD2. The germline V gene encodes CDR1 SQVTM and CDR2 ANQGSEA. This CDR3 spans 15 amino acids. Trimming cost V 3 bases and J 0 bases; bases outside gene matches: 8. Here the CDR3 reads CSVEDPGGSSYEQYF. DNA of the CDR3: TGCAGCGTTGAGGACCCGGGGGGTAGCTCCTACGAGCAGTACTTC.

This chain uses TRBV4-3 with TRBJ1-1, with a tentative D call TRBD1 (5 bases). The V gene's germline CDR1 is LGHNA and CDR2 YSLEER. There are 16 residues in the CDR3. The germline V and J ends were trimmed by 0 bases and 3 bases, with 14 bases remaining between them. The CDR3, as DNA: TGCGCCAGCAGCCAAGAGGAGGGGATACCCTACACTGAAGCTTTCTTT. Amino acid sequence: CASSQEEGIPYTEAFF.

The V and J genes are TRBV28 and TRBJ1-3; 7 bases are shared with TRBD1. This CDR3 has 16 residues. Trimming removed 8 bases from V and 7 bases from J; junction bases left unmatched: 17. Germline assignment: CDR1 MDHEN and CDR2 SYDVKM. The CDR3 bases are TGTGCCAGCGTCTCTACCGGGCAGGGGGATGGGAACACCATATATTTT. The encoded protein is CASVSTGQGDGNTIYF.

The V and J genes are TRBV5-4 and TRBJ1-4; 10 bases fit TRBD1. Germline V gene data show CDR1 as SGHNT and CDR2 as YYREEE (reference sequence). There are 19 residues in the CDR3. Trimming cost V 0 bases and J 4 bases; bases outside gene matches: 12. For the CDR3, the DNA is TGTGCCAGCAGCTTGGAACCTCCGGGACAGGGGCTCGTTAATGAAAAACTGTTTTTT. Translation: CASSLEPPGQGLVNEKLFF.

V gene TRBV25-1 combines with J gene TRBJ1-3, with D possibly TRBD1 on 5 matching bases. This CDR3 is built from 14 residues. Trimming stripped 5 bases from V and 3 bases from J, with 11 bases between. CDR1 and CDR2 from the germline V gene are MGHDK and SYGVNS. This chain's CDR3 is CASSHGRDGNTIYF. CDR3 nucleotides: TGTGCCAGCAGTCACGGCAGGGATGGAAACACCATATATTTT.